This T cell receptor beta chain was identified during a study of T cell responses to AZD1222 COVID-19 vaccine. Clones were read by immunoSEQ multiplex PCR, and TCRdb kept only the in-frame ones, dropping some. This table has around 33,000 clones, about nine tenths appearing once. The germline V gene has CDR1 SGHNT and CDR2 YENEEA. The CDR3 totals 15 residues. The V segment lost 5 bases and the J segment 8 bases; nucleotides outside the gene matches: 9. The sequence was collected from an adult in good health. V usage is TRBV11-3 and J usage is TRBJ2-1; 10 nucleotides align to TRBD2. This specimen was peripheral blood, taken on day 0 of AZD1222 vaccination. CDR3 DNA: TGTGCCAGCAGCCGGAGCGGGGGGGCCAGGGATGAGCAGTTCTTC. Translation: CASSRSGGARDEQFF.